This T cell receptor (beta chain) was captured in a study of shared clonotypes between healthy human individuals. Study details: Researchers assigned three CD4 naive, three CD4 memory, two CD8 naive and one CD8 memory plate to each donor.

V lost 2 bases and J lost 13; bases outside the gene matches: 4. The CDR3 is 12 amino acids. CDR1 and CDR2 from the germline V gene are ENHRY and SYGVKD. The CD4+ fraction was divided into a CD45RA+ naive subset and a CD45RA-negative memory subset. About this clone itself: Its antigen is unknown.

Sequencing used immunoSEQ multiplex PCR; TCRdb keeps in-frame clones, though not all of them. The sample shows some 1.5 million clones, about 96% of them seen only once. Overall study findings and caveats: When compared with the clonotypes that were shared by all four sorted-subset donors, the non-shared clonotypes turned out to have lower generation probabilities. Clonotypes that were shared across a few donors made up around 5% of naive CD4 clonotypes.

Sequenced: naive CD4+ T cells sorted from blood. The subset was: CD45RA+ positively selected. The clonotype was recovered from a man between 25 and 39 years old in good health. The rearrangement joins TRBV10-3 to TRBJ2-1, with TRBD2 matching over 8 bases. The CDR3 region is CAISELSGGQFF. The DNA for the CDR3 is TGTGCCATCAGTGAGCTAAGCGGGGGCCAGTTCTTC.